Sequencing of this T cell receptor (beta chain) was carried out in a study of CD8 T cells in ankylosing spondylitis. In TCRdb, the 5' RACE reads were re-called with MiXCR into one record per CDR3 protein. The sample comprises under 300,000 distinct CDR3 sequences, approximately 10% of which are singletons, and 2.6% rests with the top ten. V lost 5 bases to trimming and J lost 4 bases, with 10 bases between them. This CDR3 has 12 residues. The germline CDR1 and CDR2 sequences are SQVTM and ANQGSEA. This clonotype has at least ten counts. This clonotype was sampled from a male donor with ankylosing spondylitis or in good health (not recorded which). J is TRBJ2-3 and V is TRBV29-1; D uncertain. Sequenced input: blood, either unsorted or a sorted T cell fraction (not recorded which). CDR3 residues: CSVRPGPDTQYF. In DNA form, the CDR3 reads TGCAGCGTTCGGCCGGGCCCAGATACGCAGTATTTT.